The 6 T cell receptor beta chains presented below share a single source sample, sequenced in a study of T-cell memory formation after mild COVID-19. TCRdb used MiXCR to reprocess the 5' RACE reads, holding one entry per CDR3 protein. The sample records 250,000 to 300,000 distinct CDR3 sequences, 15% to 20% being singletons. Sequencing was done on a sample of PBMCs or a T cell subset sorted from them (not recorded which). The receptors were gathered from a man younger than 30 who had mild COVID-19 (a few samples of this study predate the infection). Cell type and time point are not known.

This CDR3 reads CSARGTTGTTYEQYF. DNA of the CDR3: TGCAGTGCTAGAGGTACGACAGGGACCACCTACGAGCAGTACTTC. V usage is TRBV20-1 and J usage is TRBJ2-7; TRBD1 matches at 7 bases. V lost 1 base and J lost 2; bases outside the gene matches: 8. CDR3 length: 15 amino acids. Germline CDR1 is DFQATT and CDR2 is SNEGSKA (reference sequence).

This chain uses TRBV29-1 with TRBJ2-1; D gene uncertain. Germline values: CDR1 SQVTM, CDR2 ANQGSEA. Trimming pared 6 bases from V and 7 bases from J, leaving 10 bases between. CDR3 size: 11 residues. The CDR3 spells CSVLQSNEQFF. The CDR3 DNA reads TGCAGCGTGTTACAGTCTAATGAGCAGTTCTTC.

This chain links TRBV13 with TRBJ1-4; no clear D gene. CDR1 and CDR2 from the germline V gene are PRHDT and FYEKMQ (reference sequence). The V and J ends lost 3 bases and 8 bases respectively, with 16 bases between them. The CDR3 is 15 residues long. The CDR3 sequence is CASSFSMRPDEKLFF. Written as DNA, the CDR3 is TGTGCCAGCAGCTTTTCTATGAGACCAGACGAAAAACTGTTTTTT. The full variable domain, completed using reference TRBV13 and TRBJ1-4, is AAGVIQSPRHLIKEKRETATLKCYPIPRHDTVYWYQQGPGQDPQFLISFYEKMQSDKGSIPDRFSAQQFSDYHSELNMSSLELGDSALYFCASSFSMRPDEKLFFGSGTQLSVL.

The chain is built from TRBV7-8 and TRBJ1-2; tentative D call: TRBD1 (6 bases). The CDR3 extends over 14 amino acids. Germline values: CDR1 SGHVS, CDR2 FQNEAQ. The V end lost 3 bases, the J end lost 7 bases, and 15 bases lay between the germline ends. The CDR3 region is CASSLLGRGSGYTF. CDR3 DNA: TGTGCCAGCAGCTTGTTGGGCAGGGGAAGTGGCTACACCTTC. Full variable domain (missing parts from reference TRBV7-8 and TRBJ1-2): GAGVSQSPRYKVAKRGQDVALRCDPISGHVSLFWYQQALGQGPEFLTYFQNEAQLDKSGLPSDRFFAERPEGSVSTLKIQRTQQEDSAVYLCASSLLGRGSGYTFGSGTRLTVV.

This chain joins TRBV29-1 and TRBJ1-3; TRBD1 matches at 10 bases. Trimming cost V 7 bases and J 8 bases; bases outside gene matches: 5. Germline V gene lookup returns CDR1 SQVTM and CDR2 ANQGSEA. CDR3 length: 12 residues. The CDR3 protein is CSAGQGEHTIYF. As DNA, the CDR3 is TGCAGCGCCGGACAGGGGGAGCACACCATATATTTT.

This clonotype turned up a few times. This CDR3 is CASSRETGVTYGGLFF. The CDR3 DNA sequence: TGTGCCAGCAGCCGAGAGACCGGGGTAACGTACGGAGGACTGTTTTTT. The chain carries TRBV4-2 and TRBJ1-4; D uncertain. This CDR3 has 16 amino acids. The V and J ends lost 4 bases and 13 bases respectively, with 25 bases between them. In germline, CDR1 is LGHNA, CDR2 YNFKEQ.